The 18 T cell receptor beta chains below come from one sample, sequenced in a study of shared clonotypes between healthy human individuals. This table comes from immunoSEQ multiplex PCR, and its TCRdb copy is limited to in-frame clones, with some not included. The sample carries over a million clones, roughly 95% recorded once. Sequencing was carried out using naive CD4+ T cells sorted from blood. As for subset: CD45RA+ positively selected. The receptors were sampled from a man under 40 in good health.

This chain links TRBV7-2 with TRBJ2-3; the match to TRBD2 covers 7 bases. The germline gives CDR1 SGHTA, CDR2 FQGNSA. After removal of 6 bases from V and 2 bases from J, the junction contained 11 bases not matched to a gene. This CDR3 spans 16 amino acids. The CDR3 DNA reads as TGTGCCAGCAGTTATTACCCTAGCGGCAACACAGATACGCAGTATTTT. Its translation: CASSYYPSGNTDTQYF.

The V and J genes are TRBV15 and TRBJ2-5, with 8 nucleotides matching TRBD1. After removal of 5 bases from V and 3 bases from J, the junction contained 5 bases not matched to a gene. The CDR3 sequence is 14 residues long. Germline V gene data show CDR1 as LNHNV and CDR2 as YYDKDF (reference sequence). The CDR3 region has the DNA TGTGCCACCAGCTGGACAGGGAAAGAAGAGACCCAGTACTTC. This codes for CATSWTGKEETQYF.

V and J are TRBV10-1 and TRBJ2-5; 13 nucleotides align to TRBD2. Germline V gene data show CDR1 as WNHNN and CDR2 as SYGVQD (reference sequence). This CDR3 is built from 15 residues. V was pared by 6 bases and J by 5 bases, with 6 bases of the junction left unmatched. CDR3 in amino acids: CASSEGLAGHETQYF. The CDR3 bases are TGCGCCAGCAGCGAGGGACTAGCGGGGCACGAGACCCAGTACTTC.

The V call is TRBV19, the J call TRBJ1-5; D unresolved. The ends were cut back, 3 bases at V and 5 bases at J, with 14 bases in the middle. The CDR3 contains 15 residues. CDR1 and CDR2 (germline): LNHDA, SQIVND (reference sequence). In nucleotides, the CDR3 is TGTGCCAGTAGTATTCCGAAGACCGCCTATCAGCCCCAGCATTTT. Amino acids: CASSIPKTAYQPQHF.

The chain joins TRBV6-1 to TRBJ1-5, with TRBD1 as a possible D gene (5 bases). Trimming shortened V by 5 bases and J by 9 bases, and 17 bases separated the two germline ends. CDR1 is MNHNS, CDR2 SASEGT, per germline. The length of the CDR3 is 14 residues. In nucleotides, the CDR3 is TGTGCCAGCAGTACCCAGGGAAACCGGGGGCCCCAGCATTTT. Translating gives CASSTQGNRGPQHF.

The DNA for the CDR3 is TGCGCCAGCAGGGAGCGAATCAGGGCGGCAGGGGAACAGTTCTTC. Its protein product is CASRERIRAAGEQFF. The chain uses TRBV5-1 and TRBJ2-1, with D possibly TRBD1 on 6 matching bases. Germline assignment: CDR1 SGHRS and CDR2 YFSETQ. The CDR3 is 15 residues long. The V and J ends lost 5 bases and 13 bases respectively, with 25 bases between them.

This chain links TRBV2 with TRBJ2-1, with 8 bases aligning to TRBD1. The CDR3 covers 15 residues. Losses at the gene ends were 2 bases for V and 3 bases for J; bases not matched to a gene: 3. Germline values: CDR1 SNHLY, CDR2 FYNNEI. The DNA for the CDR3 is TGTGCCAGCAGTGAACAGGGGGCTTACTACAATGAGCAGTTCTTC. Its translation: CASSEQGAYYNEQFF.

This rearrangement joins TRBV7-3 to TRBJ1-4; D is possibly TRBD1 (5 bases). Germline-derived CDR1 and CDR2 are SGHTA and FQGTGA. The CDR3 has 13 residues. Trimming left V 1 base short and J 7 bases short, with 7 bases between. CDR3 residues: CASSLKRGEKLFF. For the CDR3, the DNA is TGTGCCAGCAGCTTAAAGAGGGGTGAAAAACTGTTTTTT.

This clone was seen only once. The genes are TRBV7-8 and TRBJ2-5, with 9 bases lining up with TRBD1. Unmatched junction bases numbered 10, after V lost 4 bases and J lost 4 bases. This CDR3 region has 16 residues. The V gene's germline CDR1 is SGHVS and CDR2 FQNEAQ. The CDR3 spells CASSSNRGLDGETQYF. The DNA of the CDR3 is TGTGCCAGCAGCTCCAACAGGGGGCTGGATGGAGAGACCCAGTACTTC. The whole variable domain, remainder taken from reference TRBV7-8 and TRBJ2-5, is GAGVSQSPRYKVAKRGQDVALRCDPISGHVSLFWYQQALGQGPEFLTYFQNEAQLDKSGLPSDRFFAERPEGSVSTLKIQRTQQEDSAVYLCASSSNRGLDGETQYFGPGTRLLVL.

V and J are TRBV28 and TRBJ2-5, with D perhaps TRBD2 (5 bases). Germline V CDR1 and CDR2: MDHEN, SYDVKM. V was shortened by 7 bases and J by 0 bases, with 21 bases between the two germline ends. The CDR3 is 17 amino acids. This chain's CDR3 is CASKSTSGSEYQETQYF. The CDR3 bases are TGTGCCAGCAAGAGCACCTCGGGGAGCGAGTACCAAGAGACCCAGTACTTC.

Only one count was recorded for this clone. V gene TRBV18 combines with J gene TRBJ2-4; 8 bases fit TRBD1. Trimming took 6 bases from V and 1 from J; bases not matched to a gene: 8. CDR1 and CDR2 (germline): KGHSH, LQKENI. This CDR3 is built from 16 residues. CDR3 bases: TGTGCCAGCTCGGACCCGGACAGGGCGGCCAAAAACATTCAGTACTTC. It encodes CASSDPDRAAKNIQYF.

The CDR3 bases are TGCAGCGTTGAACAATACAGGGATGCCTACAATGAGCAGTTCTTC. Amino acid sequence: CSVEQYRDAYNEQFF. The chain uses TRBV29-1 and TRBJ2-1, with TRBD1 as a possible D gene (6 bases). V dropped 2 bases and J dropped 2 bases, with 13 bases sitting between them. Germline loops: CDR1 SQVTM, CDR2 ANQGSEA. The CDR3 runs to 15 residues.

In the case of this clone: The same CDR3 is also encoded by other DNA sequences in this sample. This chain links TRBV6-5 with TRBJ2-2; D is uncertain. Trimming cost V 1 base and J 1 base, with 4 bases left between them. Germline lookup yields CDR1 MNHEY and CDR2 SVGAGI. The CDR3 sequence is 14 residues long. CDR3 amino acids: CASSYFRNTGELFF. The CDR3 DNA is TGTGCCAGCAGTTACTTTCGGAACACCGGGGAGCTGTTTTTT.

The rearrangement joins TRBV19 to TRBJ2-3, with D possibly being TRBD2 (6 bases). Germline V gene lookup returns CDR1 LNHDA and CDR2 SQIVND (reference sequence). The V and J ends lost 11 bases and 2 bases respectively, with 17 bases between them. The CDR3 consists of 14 residues. For the CDR3, the DNA is TGTGCCGCCCGGGACTCACTTTACACAGATACGCAGTATTTT. Translating it yields CAARDSLYTDTQYF.

The chain is built from TRBV27 and TRBJ2-2, with D possibly TRBD1 on 6 matching bases. The germline V and J ends were trimmed by 6 bases and 1 base, with 15 bases remaining between them. Germline lookup yields CDR1 MNHEY and CDR2 SMNVEV (reference sequence). CDR3 length: 16 residues. The CDR3 protein is CASRPRQALNTGELFF. In DNA, the CDR3 is TGTGCCAGCAGACCCAGACAGGCCTTGAACACCGGGGAGCTGTTTTTT.

This sequence joins TRBV5-1 and TRBJ2-3; D tentatively fits TRBD1 or TRBD2 (5 bases each). Trimming took off 2 bases at V and 0 bases at J, with 13 bases between the two ends. The CDR3 extends over 16 amino acids. Germline V lookup: CDR1 SGHRS, CDR2 YFSETQ. The CDR3 nucleotides read TGCGCCAGCAGCTTCCCTCTCGGGGCGAGCACAGATACGCAGTATTTT. Amino acid sequence: CASSFPLGASTDTQYF.

This chain connects TRBV11-3 to TRBJ2-7; D ambiguous. CDR1 SGHNT and CDR2 YENEEA come from the germline V gene. CDR3 length: 13 amino acids. V shed 5 bases and J shed 4 bases, with 12 bases lying between them. The chain's CDR3 is CASSQPPLYEQYF. CDR3 sequence (DNA): TGTGCCAGCAGCCAGCCCCCCCTGTACGAGCAGTACTTC.

The CDR3 here is CAWSATAGSAYEQYF. Written as DNA, the CDR3 is TGTGCCTGGAGTGCCACGGCGGGCAGCGCCTACGAGCAGTACTTC. V is TRBV30 and J is TRBJ2-7; a weak D match, TRBD2 (5 bases). The CDR3 contains 15 residues. The V and J ends lost 1 base and 2 bases respectively, with 15 bases between them. In germline, CDR1 is GTSNPN, CDR2 SVGIG (reference sequence).